The 17 T cell receptor beta chains given below trace back to one sample, sequenced in a study of early T cells in non-severe SARS-CoV-2 infection. TCRdb re-analysed the 5' RACE reads in MiXCR, keeping a single row per CDR3 protein. The sample has tens of thousands of distinct CDR3 sequences; about 13% are singletons. The specimen was whole blood. The receptors come from an adult who was a healthcare worker with PCR-confirmed SARS-CoV-2 infection or an uninfected control (not recorded which).

This clonotype was picked up a small number of times. The J gene is TRBJ1-2, the V gene TRBV6-6, with 9 bases aligning to TRBD1. Trimming cost V 4 bases and J 2 bases; bases outside gene matches: 5. Germline loops: CDR1 MNHNY, CDR2 SVGAGI (reference sequence). The CDR3 totals 15 residues. The CDR3 is CASSSTGTGNYGYTF. The CDR3, as DNA: TGTGCCAGCAGTTCCACCGGGACAGGGAACTATGGCTACACCTTC.

This clonotype was picked up many times. The V call is TRBV9, the J call TRBJ2-3; D gene uncertain. With 4 bases removed from V and 5 bases from J, the gap between germline ends came to 11 bases. Germline CDR1 and CDR2: SGDLS and YYNGEE. The CDR3 is 13 amino acids. The CDR3 protein is CASSPLPRDTQYF. The CDR3 coding sequence is TGTGCCAGCAGCCCCTTGCCGAGAGATACGCAGTATTTT.

This clonotype occurred many times. CDR3 nucleotides: TGTGCCAGCAGCTTCGGCAGGGTTGAAGCTTTCTTT. Protein product: CASSFGRVEAFF. J is TRBJ1-1 and V is TRBV6-2 or TRBV6-3; D may be TRBD1 (5 bases). The germline CDR1 and CDR2 sequences are MNHEY and SVGEGT. V was clipped by 6 bases and J by 7 bases, with 12 bases between them. The CDR3 is 12 amino acids.

A few counts support this clonotype. This chain uses TRBV29-1 with TRBJ1-2, with a possible D match to TRBD1 (5 bases). The CDR3 consists of 13 residues. V dropped 4 bases and J dropped 4 bases, with 13 bases sitting between them. Germline values: CDR1 SQVTM, CDR2 ANQGSEA. The CDR3 sequence is CSVVQVSAYGYTF. The DNA of the CDR3 is TGCAGCGTTGTACAGGTTTCCGCCTATGGCTACACCTTC.

V usage is TRBV27 and J usage is TRBJ1-2; no clear D. V was trimmed by 0 bases and J by 4 bases, leaving 9 bases between them. CDR3 length: 14 residues. CDR1 and CDR2 from the germline V gene are MNHEY and SMNVEV (reference sequence). The CDR3 here is CASSLSGAFYGYTF. The CDR3 DNA is TGTGCCAGCAGTTTATCGGGAGCCTTCTATGGCTACACCTTC.

V and J are TRBV5-5 and TRBJ2-1, with 12 bases aligning to TRBD2. The CDR3 is 14 residues long. Trimming cost V 4 bases and J 6 bases; bases outside gene matches: 2. Germline V lookup: CDR1 SGHKS, CDR2 YYEKEE (reference sequence). The CDR3 region has the DNA TGTGCCAGCAGCCTAGCGGGAGGGGGCAATGAGCAGTTCTTC. Its translation is CASSLAGGGNEQFF.

This clonotype was picked up a small number of times. The chain couples TRBV12-3 or TRBV12-4 to TRBJ2-7; the D gene is possibly TRBD2 (8 bases). Trimming stripped 5 bases from V and 3 bases from J, with 14 bases between. CDR3 length: 14 residues. CDR3 region: CASSRGGQYYEQYF. Written as DNA, the CDR3 is TGTGCCAGCAGTCGGGGGGGACAGTACTACGAGCAGTACTTC.

A few counts support this clonotype. The rearrangement links TRBV10-3 to TRBJ2-1; tentatively, D is TRBD2 (5 bases). The ends were cut back, 6 bases at V and 7 bases at J, with 7 bases in the middle. The germline V gene has CDR1 ENHRY and CDR2 SYGVKD. The CDR3 is made up of 11 amino acids. CDR3 residues: CAISPGNEQFF. As DNA, the CDR3 is TGTGCCATCAGCCCGGGGAATGAGCAGTTCTTC.

This clonotype was seen only a few times. The V gene is TRBV20-1, the J gene TRBJ1-5; D is uncertain. The CDR3 spans 15 residues. Germline-derived CDR1 and CDR2 are DFQATT and SNEGSKA (reference sequence). Trimming shortened V by 0 bases and J by 0 bases, and 9 bases separated the two germline ends. The CDR3 nucleotides read TGCAGTGCTAGAGACCCATTAGGTAGCAATCAGCCCCAGCATTTT. The encoded protein is CSARDPLGSNQPQHF.

This clonotype was counted a few times. The V and J genes are TRBV10-2 and TRBJ1-5, with 7 bases matching TRBD1. This CDR3 has 13 residues. The germline V gene has CDR1 WSHSY and CDR2 SAAADI. V shed 2 bases, J shed 6 bases, and the junction held 1 base outside the gene matches. The CDR3 coding sequence is TGCGCCAGCAGTGAGCGACAGGGTCAGCCCCAGCATTTT. As protein: CASSERQGQPQHF.

As concerns this clonotype: A much larger clonotype is one base distant, so this may be a read error. It is likely a read error, because the conserved phenylalanine at the end of the CDR3 is missing. This chain uses TRBV6-5 with TRBJ2-5, with D possibly matching TRBD2 (5 bases). V was cut by 7 bases and J by 4 bases, with 7 bases left in between. This CDR3 is 11 amino acids long. The germline CDR1 and CDR2 sequences are MNHEY and SVGAGI. The CDR3 is CASTSGETQYI. The CDR3 nucleotides read TGTGCCAGCACGAGCGGAGAGACCCAGTACATC.

V gene TRBV7-2 combines with J gene TRBJ2-1; D not certain. The germline V gene has CDR1 SGHTA and CDR2 FQGNSA. V shed 1 base and J shed 5 bases, with 15 bases lying between them. The CDR3 loop spans 16 amino acids. CDR3 nucleotides: TGTGCCAGCAGCTTAGATTTCTCCCCCGTCGACAATGAGCAGTTCTTC. It specifies CASSLDFSPVDNEQFF.

This clonotype was counted between two and nine times. This rearrangement joins TRBV12-3 or TRBV12-4 to TRBJ2-2; D gene unclear. Deletions cut 0 bases from V and 6 bases from J, with 8 bases between. The CDR3 runs to 14 residues. As DNA, the CDR3 is TGTGCCAGCAGTTTAGCAGGCCTAGCCGGGGAGCTGTTTTTT. The encoded protein is CASSLAGLAGELFF.

The CDR3 protein is CASSDLAATGELFF. CDR3 bases: TGTGCCAGCAGTGATCTTGCGGCCACCGGGGAGCTGTTTTTT. The chain has TRBV25-1 and TRBJ2-2; D is undetermined. The CDR3 consists of 14 residues. Per germline, CDR1 MGHDK and CDR2 SYGVNS. The V gene lost 3 bases and the J gene lost 4 bases, with 9 bases spanning the gap.

By its share, this clonotype is medium-sized. The CDR3 loop reads CASGFRDASSGANVLTF. CDR3 coding DNA: TGTGCCAGCGGTTTTCGGGACGCTTCCTCTGGGGCCAACGTCCTGACTTTC. J is TRBJ2-6 and V is TRBV14, with D perhaps being TRBD1 or TRBD2 (5 bases each). Germline lookup yields CDR1 SGHDN and CDR2 FVKESK. Trimming removed 8 bases from V and 0 bases from J, with 17 bases in between. CDR3 length equals 17 residues. Full variable domain (missing parts from reference TRBV14 and TRBJ2-6): EAGVTQFPSHSVIEKGQTVTLRCDPISGHDNLYWYRRVMGKEIKFLLHFVKESKQDESGMPNNRFLAERTGGTYSTLKVQPAELEDSGVYFCASGFRDASSGANVLTFGAGSRLTVL.

The table lists this clonotype with a few counts. The chain links TRBV12-3 or TRBV12-4 to TRBJ2-2, with D maybe TRBD2 (5 bases). CDR3 size: 16 residues. With 7 bases removed from V and 0 bases from J, the gap between germline ends came to 15 bases. CDR3 amino acids: CASKSLKGANTGELFF. For the CDR3, the DNA is TGTGCCAGCAAGTCTCTCAAGGGAGCGAACACCGGGGAGCTGTTTTTT.

This clonotype was seen only a few times. The chain recombines TRBV11-2 with TRBJ1-1; no reliable D call. Trimming shortened V by 3 bases and J by 8 bases, and 7 bases separated the two germline ends. The length of the CDR3 is 11 residues. CDR1 SGHAT and CDR2 FQNNGV come from the germline V gene. This chain's CDR3 is CASSFKSEAFF. The DNA for the CDR3 is TGTGCCAGCAGCTTCAAGTCCGAAGCTTTCTTT.